This T cell receptor (beta chain) was identified during a study of beta chain features in type 1 diabetes. The isolated RNA, all of it, was reverse transcribed, so expressed TCRB transcripts were what got sequenced. Sequencing was performed with immunoSEQ multiplex PCR; in TCRdb, only in-frame clones are kept and a portion is missing. Of 600,000 to 700,000 clones in the sample, around 12% were seen once. Study-level results: Type 1 diabetes patients had fewer VDJ junction insertions and more deletions. In the patient group, naive, central memory and Treg TCRB repertoires seemed more alike than in the healthy donor group. All four CD4+ subsets of Type 1 diabetes patients contained TCRB CDR3s that were moderately but significantly shorter.

Germline CDR1 is SGHTA and CDR2 is FQGNSA. The CDR3 sequence is 17 residues long. V lost 4 bases to trimming and J lost 2 bases; unmatched junction nucleotides: 10. This clone was seen more than once but under ten times. Antigen specificity is unknown. This sequence joins TRBV7-2 and TRBJ2-3; 9 bases align to TRBD2. Material: naive CD4+ T cells from blood. The clonotype originates from a man in his thirties or forties with type 1 diabetes. The CDR3 DNA reads as TGTGCCAGCAGCTATACGAAGACTAGCGGTGCCACAGATACGCAGTATTTT. This codes for CASSYTKTSGATDTQYF.